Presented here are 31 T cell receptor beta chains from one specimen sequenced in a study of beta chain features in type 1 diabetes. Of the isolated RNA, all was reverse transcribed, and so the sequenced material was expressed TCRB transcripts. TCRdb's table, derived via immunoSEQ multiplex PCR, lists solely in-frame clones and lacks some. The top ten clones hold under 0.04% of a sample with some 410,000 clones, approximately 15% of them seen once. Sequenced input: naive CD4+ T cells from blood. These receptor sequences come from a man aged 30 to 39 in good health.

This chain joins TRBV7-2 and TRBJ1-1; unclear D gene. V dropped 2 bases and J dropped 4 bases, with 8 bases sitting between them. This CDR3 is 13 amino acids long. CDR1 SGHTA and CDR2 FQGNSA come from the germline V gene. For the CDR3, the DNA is TGTGCCAGCAGCTTATTACGATCCACTGAAGCTTTCTTT. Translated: CASSLLRSTEAFF.

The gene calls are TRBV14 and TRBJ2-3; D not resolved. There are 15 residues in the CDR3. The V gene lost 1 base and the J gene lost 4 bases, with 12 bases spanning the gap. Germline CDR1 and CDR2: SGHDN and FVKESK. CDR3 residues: CASSQGKGPADTQYF. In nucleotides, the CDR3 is TGTGCCAGCAGCCAAGGGAAAGGGCCGGCAGATACGCAGTATTTT.

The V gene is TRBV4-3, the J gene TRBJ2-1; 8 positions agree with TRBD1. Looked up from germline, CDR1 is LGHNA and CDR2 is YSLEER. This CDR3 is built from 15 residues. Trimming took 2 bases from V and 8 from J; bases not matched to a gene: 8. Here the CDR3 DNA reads TGCGCCAGCAGCCAAATCAGGGGGCGCAGGGATGAGCAGTTCTTC. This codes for CASSQIRGRRDEQFF.

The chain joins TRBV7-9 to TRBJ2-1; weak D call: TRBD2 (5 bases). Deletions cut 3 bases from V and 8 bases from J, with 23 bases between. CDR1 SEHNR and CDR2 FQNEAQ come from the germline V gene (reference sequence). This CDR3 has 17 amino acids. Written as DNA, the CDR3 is TGTGCCAGCAGCTTCCTGCGTGGGAGTTACTACGCGGATGAGCAGTTCTTC. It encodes CASSFLRGSYYADEQFF.

Here the CDR3 DNA reads TGTGCCATTCACTCCGGACGTACGGACGGCTACACCTTC. Its protein product is CAIHSGRTDGYTF. The genes are TRBV7-8 and TRBJ1-2, with D unclear. This CDR3 region has 13 residues. The germline V gene encodes CDR1 SGHVS and CDR2 FQNEAQ. V lost 10 bases, J lost 8 bases, and 20 bases lay in between.

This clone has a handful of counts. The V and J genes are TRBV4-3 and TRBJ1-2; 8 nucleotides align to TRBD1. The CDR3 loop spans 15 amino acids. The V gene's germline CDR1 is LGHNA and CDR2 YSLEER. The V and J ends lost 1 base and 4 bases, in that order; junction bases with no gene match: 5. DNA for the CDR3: TGCGCCAGCAGCCAAGGAGGGACAGGAGTCTATGGCTACACCTTC. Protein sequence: CASSQGGTGVYGYTF.

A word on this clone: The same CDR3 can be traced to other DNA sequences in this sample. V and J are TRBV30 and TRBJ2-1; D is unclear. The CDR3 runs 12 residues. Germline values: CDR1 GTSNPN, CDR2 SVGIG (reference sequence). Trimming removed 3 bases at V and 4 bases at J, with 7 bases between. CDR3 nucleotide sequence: TGTGCCTGGAGCCCGGATTACAATGAGCAGTTCTTC. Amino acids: CAWSPDYNEQFF.

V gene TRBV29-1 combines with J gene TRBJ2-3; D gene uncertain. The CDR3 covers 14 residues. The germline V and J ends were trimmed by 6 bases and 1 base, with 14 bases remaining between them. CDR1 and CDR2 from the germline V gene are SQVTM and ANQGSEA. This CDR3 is CSVRRLSGTDTQYF. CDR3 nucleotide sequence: TGCAGCGTACGAAGATTATCCGGCACAGATACGCAGTATTTT.

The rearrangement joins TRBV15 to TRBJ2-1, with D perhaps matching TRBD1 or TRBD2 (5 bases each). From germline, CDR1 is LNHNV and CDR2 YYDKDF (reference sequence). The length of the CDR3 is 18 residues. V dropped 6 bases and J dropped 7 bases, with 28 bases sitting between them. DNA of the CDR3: TGTGCCACCAGGGAATTATTCCCGGGACCAGCAATGGCAAATGAGCAGTTCTTC. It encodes CATRELFPGPAMANEQFF.

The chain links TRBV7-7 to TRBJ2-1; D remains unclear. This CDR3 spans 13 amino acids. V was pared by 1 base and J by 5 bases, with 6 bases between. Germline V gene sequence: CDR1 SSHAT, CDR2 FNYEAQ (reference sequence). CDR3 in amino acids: CASSLDGDNEQFF. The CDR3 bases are TGTGCCAGCAGCTTAGATGGCGACAATGAGCAGTTCTTC.

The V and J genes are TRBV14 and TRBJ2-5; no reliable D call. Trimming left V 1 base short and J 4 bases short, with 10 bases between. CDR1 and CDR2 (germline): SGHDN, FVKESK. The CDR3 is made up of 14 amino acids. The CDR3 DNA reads TGTGCCAGCAGCCAAGGAGTCAGTCGAGAGACCCAGTACTTC. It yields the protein CASSQGVSRETQYF.

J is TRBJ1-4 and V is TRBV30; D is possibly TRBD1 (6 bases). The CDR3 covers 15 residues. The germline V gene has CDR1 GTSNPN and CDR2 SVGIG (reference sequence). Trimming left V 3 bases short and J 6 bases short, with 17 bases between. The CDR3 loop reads CAWRRVGGGYEKLFF. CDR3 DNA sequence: TGTGCCTGGAGACGGGTCGGGGGCGGATATGAAAAACTGTTTTTT.

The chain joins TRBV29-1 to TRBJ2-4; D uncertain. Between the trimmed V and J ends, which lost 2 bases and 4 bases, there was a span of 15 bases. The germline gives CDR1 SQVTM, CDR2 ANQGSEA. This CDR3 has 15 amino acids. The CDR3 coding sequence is TGCAGCGTTGAAATCTCGAGGCTAGTGAAAAACATTCAGTACTTC. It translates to CSVEISRLVKNIQYF.

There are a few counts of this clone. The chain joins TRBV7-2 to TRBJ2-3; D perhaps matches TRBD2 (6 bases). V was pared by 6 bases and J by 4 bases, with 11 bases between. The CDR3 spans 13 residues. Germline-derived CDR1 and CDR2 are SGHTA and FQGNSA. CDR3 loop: CASRSSGADTQYF. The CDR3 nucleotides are TGTGCCAGCAGGTCGTCGGGGGCAGATACGCAGTATTTT.

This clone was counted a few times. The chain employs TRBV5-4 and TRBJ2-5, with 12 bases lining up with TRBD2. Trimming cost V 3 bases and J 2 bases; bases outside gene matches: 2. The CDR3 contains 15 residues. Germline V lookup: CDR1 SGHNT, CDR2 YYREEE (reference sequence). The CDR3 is CASSWTSGVQETQYF. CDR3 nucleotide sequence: TGTGCCAGCAGCTGGACTAGCGGGGTACAAGAGACCCAGTACTTC.

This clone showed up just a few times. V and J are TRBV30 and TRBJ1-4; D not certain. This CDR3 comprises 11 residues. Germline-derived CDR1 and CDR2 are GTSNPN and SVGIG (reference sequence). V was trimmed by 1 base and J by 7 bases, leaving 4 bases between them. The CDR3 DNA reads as TGTGCCTGGAGTGGGGGTGAAAAACTGTTTTTT. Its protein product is CAWSGGEKLFF.

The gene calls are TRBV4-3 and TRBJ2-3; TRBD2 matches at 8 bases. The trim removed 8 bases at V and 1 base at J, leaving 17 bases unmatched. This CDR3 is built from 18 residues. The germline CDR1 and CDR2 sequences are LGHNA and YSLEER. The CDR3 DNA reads TGCGCCAGCGGATCCCAGATGGTAGCGGGAATCGGCACAGATACGCAGTATTTT. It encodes CASGSQMVAGIGTDTQYF.

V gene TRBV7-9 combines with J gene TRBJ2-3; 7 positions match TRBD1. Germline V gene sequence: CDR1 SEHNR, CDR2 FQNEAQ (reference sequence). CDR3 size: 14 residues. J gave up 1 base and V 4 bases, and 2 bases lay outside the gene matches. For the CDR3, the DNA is TGTGCCAGCAGCTCCGGGACAGGCACAGATACGCAGTATTTT. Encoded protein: CASSSGTGTDTQYF.

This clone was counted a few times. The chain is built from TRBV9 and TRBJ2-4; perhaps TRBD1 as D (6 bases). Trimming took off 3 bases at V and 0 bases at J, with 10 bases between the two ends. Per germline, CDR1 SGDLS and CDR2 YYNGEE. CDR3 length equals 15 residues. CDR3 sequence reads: CASSARGAAKNIQYF. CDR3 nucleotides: TGTGCCAGCAGCGCCAGGGGCGCAGCCAAAAACATTCAGTACTTC.

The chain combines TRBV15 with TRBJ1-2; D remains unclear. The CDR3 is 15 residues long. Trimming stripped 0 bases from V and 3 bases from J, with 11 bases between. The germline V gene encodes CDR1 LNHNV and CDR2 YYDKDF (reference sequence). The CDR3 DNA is TGTGCCACCAGCAGAGATTCCGCGGCTCACTATGGCTACACCTTC. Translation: CATSRDSAAHYGYTF.

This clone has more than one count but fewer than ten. The DNA of the CDR3 is TGTGCCAGCAGCCCGGGACTAAGTCTCAATGAGCAGTTCTTC. Protein sequence: CASSPGLSLNEQFF. The chain couples TRBV14 to TRBJ2-1, with 7 bases aligning to TRBD2. Germline V lookup: CDR1 SGHDN, CDR2 FVKESK. V lost 4 bases, J lost 6 bases, and 6 bases stayed unmatched. This CDR3 comprises 14 residues.

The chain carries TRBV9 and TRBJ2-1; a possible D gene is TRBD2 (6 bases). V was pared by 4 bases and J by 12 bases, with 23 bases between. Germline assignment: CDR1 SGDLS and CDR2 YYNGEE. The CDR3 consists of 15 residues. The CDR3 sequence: CASSPRAGWASGQFF. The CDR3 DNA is TGTGCCAGCAGCCCCCGGGCGGGGTGGGCCTCTGGGCAGTTCTTC. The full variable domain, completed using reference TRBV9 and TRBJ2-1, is DSGVTQTPKHLITATGQRVTLRCSPRSGDLSVYWYQQSLDQGLQFLIQYYNGEERAKGNILERFSAQQFPDLHSELNLSSLELGDSALYFCASSPRAGWASGQFFGPGTRLTVL.

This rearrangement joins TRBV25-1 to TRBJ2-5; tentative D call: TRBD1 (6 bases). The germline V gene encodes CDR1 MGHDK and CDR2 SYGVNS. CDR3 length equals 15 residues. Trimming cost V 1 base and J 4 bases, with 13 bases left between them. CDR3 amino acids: CASSESSGVGETQYF. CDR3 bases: TGTGCCAGCAGTGAATCTTCAGGGGTGGGAGAGACCCAGTACTTC.

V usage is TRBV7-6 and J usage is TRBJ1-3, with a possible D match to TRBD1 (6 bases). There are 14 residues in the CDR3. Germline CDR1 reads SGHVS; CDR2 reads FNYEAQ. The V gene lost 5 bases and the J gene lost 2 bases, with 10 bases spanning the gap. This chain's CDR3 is CASSPGVAGNTIYF. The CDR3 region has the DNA TGTGCCAGCAGCCCAGGGGTGGCTGGAAACACCATATATTTT.

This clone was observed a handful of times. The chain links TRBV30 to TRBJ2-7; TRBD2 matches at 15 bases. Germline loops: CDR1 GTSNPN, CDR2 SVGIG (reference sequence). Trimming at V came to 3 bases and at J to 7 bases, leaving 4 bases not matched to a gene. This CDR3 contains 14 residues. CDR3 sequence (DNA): TGTGCCTGGAGCGCCGGGACTAGCGGGAGGGAGCAGTACGTC. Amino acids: CAWSAGTSGREQYV.

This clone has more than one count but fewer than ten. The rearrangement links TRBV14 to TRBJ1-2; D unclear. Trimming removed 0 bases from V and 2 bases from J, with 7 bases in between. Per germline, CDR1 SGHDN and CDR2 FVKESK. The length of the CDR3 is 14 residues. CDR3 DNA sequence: TGTGCCAGCAGCCAAGATCTCCCAAACTATGGCTACACCTTC. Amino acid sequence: CASSQDLPNYGYTF.

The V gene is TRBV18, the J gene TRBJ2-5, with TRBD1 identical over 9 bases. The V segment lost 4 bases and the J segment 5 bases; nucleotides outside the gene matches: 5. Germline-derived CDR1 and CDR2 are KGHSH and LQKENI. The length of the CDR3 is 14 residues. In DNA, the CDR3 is TGTGCCAGCTCACTCGGACAGGGGCGGGAGACCCAGTACTTC. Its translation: CASSLGQGRETQYF.

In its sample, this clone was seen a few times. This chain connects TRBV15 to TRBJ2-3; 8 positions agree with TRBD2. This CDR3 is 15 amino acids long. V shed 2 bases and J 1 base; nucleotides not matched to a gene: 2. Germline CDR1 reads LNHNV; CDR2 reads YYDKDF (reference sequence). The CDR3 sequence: CATSRSGGGTDTQYF. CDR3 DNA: TGTGCCACCAGCAGAAGCGGGGGAGGCACAGATACGCAGTATTTT.

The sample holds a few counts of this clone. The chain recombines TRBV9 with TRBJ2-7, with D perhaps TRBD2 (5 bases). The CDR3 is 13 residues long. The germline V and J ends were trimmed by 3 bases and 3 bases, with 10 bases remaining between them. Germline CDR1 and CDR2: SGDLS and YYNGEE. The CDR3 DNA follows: TGTGCCAGCAGCGCCCCGGCGGGCTACGAGCAGTACTTC. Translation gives CASSAPAGYEQYF.

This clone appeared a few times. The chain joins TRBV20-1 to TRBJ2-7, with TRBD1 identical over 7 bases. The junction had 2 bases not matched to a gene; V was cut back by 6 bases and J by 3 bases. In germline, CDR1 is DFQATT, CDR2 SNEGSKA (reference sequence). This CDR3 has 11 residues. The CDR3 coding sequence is TGCAGTGCCGGGACAGACTACGAGCAGTACGTC. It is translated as CSAGTDYEQYV.

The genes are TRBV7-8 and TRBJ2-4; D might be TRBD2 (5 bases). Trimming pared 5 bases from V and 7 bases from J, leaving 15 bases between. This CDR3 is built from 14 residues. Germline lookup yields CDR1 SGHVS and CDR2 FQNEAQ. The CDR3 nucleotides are TGTGCCAGCAGCCCCTCCTCGGGGTGGAACATTCAGTACTTC. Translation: CASSPSSGWNIQYF.